The entry below gives a single TCR beta chain sequence along with its context. Its target is not known. CDR1 is SGHRS, CDR2 YFSETQ, per germline. Trimming shortened V by 0 bases and J by 0 bases, and 6 bases separated the two germline ends. The CDR3 is made up of 14 amino acids. The sample is drawn from a study of PD-1 blockade in classical Hodgkin lymphoma. Study results and caveats: In CD4+ cells, TCR diversity went up significantly by C4D1, but in CD8+ cells it did not. Newly diagnosed patients reportedly trailed healthy donors in baseline TCR diversity. Baseline diversity was lower in partial responders and progressors than complete responders. Factors driving the repertoire differences, possibly disease activity or prior therapy, remain undefined.

Profiling relied on immunoSEQ multiplex PCR, and the TCRdb table lists in-frame clones only, not all of them. Found here are about 150,000 clones, just under 80% of them singletons; the top ten hold about 9.3%. All trial patients relapsed after autologous stem cell transplantation. The TCR sequence derives from a human donor with classical Hodgkin lymphoma. Sequenced here: peripheral blood mononuclear cells (PBMCs), sampled before the second cycle of nivolumab. The rearrangement uses TRBV5-1 and TRBJ1-2; unclear D gene. CDR3 DNA: TGCGCCAGCAGCTTGGGTGGGGCTAACTATGGCTACACCTTC. It translates to CASSLGGANYGYTF.